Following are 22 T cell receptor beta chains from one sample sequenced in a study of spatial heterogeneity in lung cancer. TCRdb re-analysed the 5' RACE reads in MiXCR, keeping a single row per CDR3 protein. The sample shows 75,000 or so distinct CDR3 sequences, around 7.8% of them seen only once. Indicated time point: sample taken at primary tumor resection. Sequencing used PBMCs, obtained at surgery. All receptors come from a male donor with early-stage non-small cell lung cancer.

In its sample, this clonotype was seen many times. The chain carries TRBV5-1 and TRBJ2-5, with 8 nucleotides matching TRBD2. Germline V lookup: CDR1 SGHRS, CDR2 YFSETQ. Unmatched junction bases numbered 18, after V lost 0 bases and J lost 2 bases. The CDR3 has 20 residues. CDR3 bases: TGCGCCAGCAGCTTGGTCCCCAGCATGAGGACTAGCAGAACACAAGAGACCCAGTACTTC. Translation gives CASSLVPSMRTSRTQETQYF.

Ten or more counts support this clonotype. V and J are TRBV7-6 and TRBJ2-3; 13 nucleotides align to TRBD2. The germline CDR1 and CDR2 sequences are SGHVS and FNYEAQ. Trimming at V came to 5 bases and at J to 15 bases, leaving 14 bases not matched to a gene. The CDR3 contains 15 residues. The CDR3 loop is CASSPRDDGTSGIYF. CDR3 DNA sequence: TGTGCCAGCAGCCCGCGGGACGACGGGACTAGCGGGATTTATTTT.

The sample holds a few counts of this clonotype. CDR3 in amino acids: CASRTTGTENSPLHF. CDR3 nucleotide sequence: TGCGCCAGCAGAACCACCGGGACGGAGAATTCACCCCTCCACTTT. The V gene is TRBV5-1, the J gene TRBJ1-6; D is possibly TRBD1 (5 bases). Germline V lookup: CDR1 SGHRS, CDR2 YFSETQ. CDR3 length equals 15 residues. V gave up 5 bases and J gave up 7 bases, with 16 bases separating them. The whole variable domain, remainder taken from reference TRBV5-1 and TRBJ1-6, is KAGVTQTPRYLIKTRGQQVTLSCSPISGHRSVSWYQQTPGQGLQFLFEYFSETQRNKGNFPGRFSGRQFSNSRSEMNVSTLELGDSALYLCASRTTGTENSPLHFGNGTRLTVT.

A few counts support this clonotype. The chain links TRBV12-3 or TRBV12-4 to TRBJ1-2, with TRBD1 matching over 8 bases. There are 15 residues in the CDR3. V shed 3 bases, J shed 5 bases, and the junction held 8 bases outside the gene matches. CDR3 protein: CASSLGAGGGYGYTF. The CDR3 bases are TGTGCCAGCAGTTTGGGGGCAGGGGGCGGGTATGGCTACACCTTC.

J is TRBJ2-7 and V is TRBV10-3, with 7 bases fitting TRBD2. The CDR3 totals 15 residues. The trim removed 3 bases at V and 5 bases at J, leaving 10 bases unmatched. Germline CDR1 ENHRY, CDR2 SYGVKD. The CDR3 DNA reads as TGTGCCATCAGTGATTTGGGCGGGGGTACCCACGAGCAGTACTTC. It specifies CAISDLGGGTHEQYF.

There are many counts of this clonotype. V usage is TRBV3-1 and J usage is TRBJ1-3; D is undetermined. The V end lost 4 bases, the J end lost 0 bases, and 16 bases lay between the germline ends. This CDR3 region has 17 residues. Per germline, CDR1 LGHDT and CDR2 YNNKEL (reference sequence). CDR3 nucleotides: TGTGCCAGCAGCCCCGAGGTTCCAATCCTCTCTGGAAACACCATATATTTT. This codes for CASSPEVPILSGNTIYF.

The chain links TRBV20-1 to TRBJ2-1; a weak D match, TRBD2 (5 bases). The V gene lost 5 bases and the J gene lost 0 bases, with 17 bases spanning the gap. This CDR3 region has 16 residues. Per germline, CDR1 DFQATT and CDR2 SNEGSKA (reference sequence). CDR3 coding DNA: TGCAGTGCTCCCCGGGGTAGCGCGAGCTCCTACAATGAGCAGTTCTTC. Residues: CSAPRGSASSYNEQFF.

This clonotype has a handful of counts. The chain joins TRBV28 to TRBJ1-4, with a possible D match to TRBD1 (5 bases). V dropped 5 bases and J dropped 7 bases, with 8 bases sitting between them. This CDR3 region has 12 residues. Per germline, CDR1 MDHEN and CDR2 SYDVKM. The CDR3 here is CASSGTVEKLFF. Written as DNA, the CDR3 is TGTGCCAGCAGTGGGACGGTTGAAAAACTGTTTTTT. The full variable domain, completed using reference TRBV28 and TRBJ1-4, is DVKVTQSSRYLVKRTGEKVFLECVQDMDHENMFWYRQDPGLGLRLIYFSYDVKMKEKGDIPEGYSVSREKKERFSLILESASTNQTSMYLCASSGTVEKLFFGSGTQLSVL.

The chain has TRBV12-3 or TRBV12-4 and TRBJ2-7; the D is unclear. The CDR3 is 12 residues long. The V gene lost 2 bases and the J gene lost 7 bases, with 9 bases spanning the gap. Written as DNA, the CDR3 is TGTGCCAGCAGTTTAAATAGAATAGAGCAGTACTTC. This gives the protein CASSLNRIEQYF.

This chain's CDR3 is CSTNLGQGAGTQYF. In DNA form, the CDR3 reads TGCAGTACCAACCTGGGACAGGGGGCAGGTACGCAGTATTTT. The chain is built from TRBV20-1 and TRBJ2-3; 12 bases match TRBD1. The CDR3 extends over 14 amino acids. The junction had 11 bases not matched to a gene; V was cut back by 8 bases and J by 8 bases. The germline V gene has CDR1 DFQATT and CDR2 SNEGSKA (reference sequence).

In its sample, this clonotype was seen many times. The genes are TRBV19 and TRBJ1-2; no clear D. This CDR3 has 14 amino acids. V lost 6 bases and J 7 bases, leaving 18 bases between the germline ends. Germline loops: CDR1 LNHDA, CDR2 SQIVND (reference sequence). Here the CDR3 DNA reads TGTGCCAGTAGCAAACCCCAGAGGGCAGGTGGCTACACCTTC. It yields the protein CASSKPQRAGGYTF.

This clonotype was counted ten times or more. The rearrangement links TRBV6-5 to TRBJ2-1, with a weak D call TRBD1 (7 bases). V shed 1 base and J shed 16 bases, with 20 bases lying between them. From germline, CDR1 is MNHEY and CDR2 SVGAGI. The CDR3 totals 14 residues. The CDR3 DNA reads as TGTGCCAGCAGTTACTATGGAGGGGGCGGTAGGGTTTTCTTC. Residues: CASSYYGGGGRVFF.

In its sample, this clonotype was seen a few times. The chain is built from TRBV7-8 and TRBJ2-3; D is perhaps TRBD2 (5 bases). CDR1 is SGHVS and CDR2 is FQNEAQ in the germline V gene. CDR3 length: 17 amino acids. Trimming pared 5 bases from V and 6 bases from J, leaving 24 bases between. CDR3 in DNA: TGTGCCAGCAGCCGATCCCTTCGGACTGGACGGAGGGATACGCAGTATTTT. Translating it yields CASSRSLRTGRRDTQYF. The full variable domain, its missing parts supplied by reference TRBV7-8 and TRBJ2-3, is GAGVSQSPRYKVAKRGQDVALRCDPISGHVSLFWYQQALGQGPEFLTYFQNEAQLDKSGLPSDRFFAERPEGSVSTLKIQRTQQEDSAVYLCASSRSLRTGRRDTQYFGPGTRLTVL.

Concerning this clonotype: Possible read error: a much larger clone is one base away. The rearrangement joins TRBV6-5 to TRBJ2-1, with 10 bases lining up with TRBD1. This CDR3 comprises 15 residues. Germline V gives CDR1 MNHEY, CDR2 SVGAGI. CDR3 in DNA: TGTGTCAGCATTAGGGGACAGGGGTCCTACAATGAGCAGTTCTTC. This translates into CVSIRGQGSYNEQFF.

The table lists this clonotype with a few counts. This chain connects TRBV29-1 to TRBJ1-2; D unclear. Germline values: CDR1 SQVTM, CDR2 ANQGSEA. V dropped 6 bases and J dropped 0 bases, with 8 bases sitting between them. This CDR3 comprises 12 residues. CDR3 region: CSVNRANYGYTF. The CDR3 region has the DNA TGCAGCGTGAACAGAGCTAACTATGGCTACACCTTC.

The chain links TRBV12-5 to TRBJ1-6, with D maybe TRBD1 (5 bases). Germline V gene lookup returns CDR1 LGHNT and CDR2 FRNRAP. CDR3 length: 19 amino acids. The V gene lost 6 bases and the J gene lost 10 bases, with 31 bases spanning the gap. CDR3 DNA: TGTGCTAGTGGCTCATTGGGGGGATCAAGAACGCCCAAAGGATCACCCCTCCACTTT. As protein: CASGSLGGSRTPKGSPLHF.

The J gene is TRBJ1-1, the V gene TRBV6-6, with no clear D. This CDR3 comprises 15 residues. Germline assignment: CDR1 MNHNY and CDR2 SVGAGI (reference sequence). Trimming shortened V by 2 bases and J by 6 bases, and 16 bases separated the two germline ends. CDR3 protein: CASSYIKGTAPEAFF. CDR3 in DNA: TGTGCCAGCAGTTACATAAAGGGAACGGCGCCTGAAGCTTTCTTT.

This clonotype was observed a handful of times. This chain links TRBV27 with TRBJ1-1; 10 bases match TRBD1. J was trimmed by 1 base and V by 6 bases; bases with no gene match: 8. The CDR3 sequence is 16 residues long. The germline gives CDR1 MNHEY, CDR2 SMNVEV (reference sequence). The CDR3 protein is CASSSGQGIWNTEAFF. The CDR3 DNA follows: TGTGCCAGCAGCTCGGGACAGGGGATTTGGAACACTGAAGCTTTCTTT.

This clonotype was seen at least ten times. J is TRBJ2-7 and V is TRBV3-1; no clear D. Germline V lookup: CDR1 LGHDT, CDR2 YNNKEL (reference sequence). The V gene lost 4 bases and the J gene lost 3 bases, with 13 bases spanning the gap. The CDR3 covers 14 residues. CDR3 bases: TGTGCCAGCAGCCTTGAGCGCGGTATCTACGAGCAGTACTTC. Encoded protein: CASSLERGIYEQYF.

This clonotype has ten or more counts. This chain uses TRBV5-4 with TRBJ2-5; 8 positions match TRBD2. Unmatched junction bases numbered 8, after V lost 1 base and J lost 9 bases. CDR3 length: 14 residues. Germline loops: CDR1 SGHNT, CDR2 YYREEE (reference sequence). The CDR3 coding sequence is TGTGCCAGCAGCTTGCCCGGGGGGGGCGGCTCCCAGTACTTC. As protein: CASSLPGGGGSQYF.

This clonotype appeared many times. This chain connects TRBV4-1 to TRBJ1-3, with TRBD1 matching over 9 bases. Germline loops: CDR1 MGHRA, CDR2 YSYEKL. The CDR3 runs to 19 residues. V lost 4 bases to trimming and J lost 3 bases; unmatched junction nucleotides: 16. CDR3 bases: TGCGCCAGCAGCCTTACGCCGGGACAGGGAGTAGGAGGTGGAAACACCATATATTTT. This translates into CASSLTPGQGVGGGNTIYF.

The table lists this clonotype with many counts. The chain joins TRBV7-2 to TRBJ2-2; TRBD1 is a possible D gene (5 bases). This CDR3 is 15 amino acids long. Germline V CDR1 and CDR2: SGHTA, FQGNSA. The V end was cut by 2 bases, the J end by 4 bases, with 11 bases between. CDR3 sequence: CASSLFGQGTGELFF. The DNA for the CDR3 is TGTGCCAGCAGCTTATTCGGGCAGGGCACCGGGGAGCTGTTTTTT.